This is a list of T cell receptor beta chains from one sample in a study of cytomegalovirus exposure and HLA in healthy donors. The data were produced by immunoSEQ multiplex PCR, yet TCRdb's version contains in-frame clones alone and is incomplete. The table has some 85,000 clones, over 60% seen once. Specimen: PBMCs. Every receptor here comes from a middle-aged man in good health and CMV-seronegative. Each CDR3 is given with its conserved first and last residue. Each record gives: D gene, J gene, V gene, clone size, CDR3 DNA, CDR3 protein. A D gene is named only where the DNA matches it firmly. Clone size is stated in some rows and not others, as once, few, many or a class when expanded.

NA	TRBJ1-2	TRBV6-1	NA	TGTGCCAGCAGCCAGCGGCACCTCTATGGCTACACCTTC	CASSQRHLYGYTF
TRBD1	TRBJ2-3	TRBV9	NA	TGTGCCAGCAGCGGTCATACAGGGGGTACGCAGTATTTT	CASSGHTGGTQYF
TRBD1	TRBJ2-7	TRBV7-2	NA	TGTGCCAGCAGCCAGGGACAGTTATACGAGCAGTACTTC	CASSQGQLYEQYF
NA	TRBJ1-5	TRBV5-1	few	TGCGCCAGCAGCTTGGGAGAGGGTCGCAATCAGCCCCAGCATTTT	CASSLGEGRNQPQHF
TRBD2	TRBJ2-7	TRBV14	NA	TGTGCCAGCAGCCCACTCCTACTCTTAGCGGGGGGCCGAACCTACGAGCAGTACTTC	CASSPLLLLAGGRTYEQYF
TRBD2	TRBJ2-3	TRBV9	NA	TGTGCCAGCAGCGTAGAGTCAGGACTAGCGGGTCAAGATACGCAGTATTTT	CASSVESGLAGQDTQYF
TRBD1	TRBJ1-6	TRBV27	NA	TGTGCCAGCAGTTACAGGGGCCCCAATTCACCCCTCCACTTT	CASSYRGPNSPLHF
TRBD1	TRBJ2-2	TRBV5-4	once	TGTGCCCGATCGACAGGGGGCGCATCCGGGGAGCTGTTTTTT	CARSTGGASGELFF
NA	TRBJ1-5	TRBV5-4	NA	TGTGCCAGCAGCTTAGGGGTGGGGCAGCCCCAGCATTTT	CASSLGVGQPQHF
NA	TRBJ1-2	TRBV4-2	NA	TGTGCCAGCAGCCAAGATGGTCTGGGCCAGACGCTAATGGGCTACACCTTC	CASSQDGLGQTLMGYTF
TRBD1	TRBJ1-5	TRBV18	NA	TGTGCCAGCTCACCAGGTACAGGGGATCAGCCCCAGCATTTT	CASSPGTGDQPQHF
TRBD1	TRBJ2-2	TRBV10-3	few	TGTGCCATCAGTGGAGATAACCAGGGGGCATCGAACACCGGGGAGCTGTTTTTT	CAISGDNQGASNTGELFF
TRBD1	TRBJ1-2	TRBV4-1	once	TGCGCCAGCAGCCAAGCCATCAGACGGACAGGGACTAACTATGGCTACACCTTC	CASSQAIRRTGTNYGYTF
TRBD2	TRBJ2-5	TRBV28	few	TGTGCCAGCAGGCGGGGGGGCTTTCAAGAGACCCAGTACTTC	CASRRGGFQETQYF
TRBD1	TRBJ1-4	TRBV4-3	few	TGCGCCAGCAGCCAAGATTCAGGGACAGGGCATTACGAAAAACTGTTTTTT	CASSQDSGTGHYEKLFF
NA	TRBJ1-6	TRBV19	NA	TGTGCCAGTAGTATCTTACGGGGGGCCGGAGTTTCACCCCTCCACTTT	CASSILRGAGVSPLHF
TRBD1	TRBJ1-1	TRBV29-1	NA	TGCAGCGTTCAGGTAGGGCAGGGGGCGTTCGAAGCTTTCTTT	CSVQVGQGAFEAFF
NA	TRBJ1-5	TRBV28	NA	TGTGCCAGCAATCCAACATCCGGGGGGCGGAGGGGCAACAATCAGCCCCAGCATTTT	CASNPTSGGRRGNNQPQHF
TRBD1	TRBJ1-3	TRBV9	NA	TGTGCCAGCAGCGTAGGGACAGGGGGAAACACCATATATTTT	CASSVGTGGNTIYF
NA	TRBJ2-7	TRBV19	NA	TGTGCCAGTAGCAGGGGTCCGGACGAGCAGTACTTC	CASSRGPDEQYF
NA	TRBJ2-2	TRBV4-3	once	TGCGCCAGCAGCCAAGACAGAGCCGAGGGCCTGGCCGGGGAGCTGTTTTTT	CASSQDRAEGLAGELFF
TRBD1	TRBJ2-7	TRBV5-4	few	TGTGCCAGCAGCTCGGACACGGGGACAGGGAGGTCCGTGGAGCAGTACTTC	CASSSDTGTGRSVEQYF
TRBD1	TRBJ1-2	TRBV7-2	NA	TGTGCCAGCAGCCTCTCGACAGGGATCAACGATGGCTACACCTTC	CASSLSTGINDGYTF
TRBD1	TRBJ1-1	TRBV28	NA	TGTGCCAGCAGTTTTGGACAGGGCGGTAACACTGAAGCTTTCTTT	CASSFGQGGNTEAFF
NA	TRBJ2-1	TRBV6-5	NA	TGTGCCAGCAGTTACAAGGGAGGCTATGAGCAGTTCTTC	CASSYKGGYEQFF
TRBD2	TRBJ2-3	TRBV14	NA	TGTGCCAGCAGCCACCAACTAAGCCGGATGGGGCTAGCGGGGACCGCGGATACGCAGTATTTT	CASSHQLSRMGLAGTADTQYF
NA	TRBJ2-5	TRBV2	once	TGTGCCAGCAGTCGCGAAAAAGAGACCCAGTACTTC	CASSREKETQYF
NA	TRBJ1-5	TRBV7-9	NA	TGTGCCAGCAGTTCTCTCCCCGGCAGCGGGGAGCAGCCCCAGCATTTT	CASSSLPGSGEQPQHF
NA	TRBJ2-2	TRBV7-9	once	TGTGCCAGCAGCCGATTCAGGGTTAGCACCGGGGAGCTGTTTTTT	CASSRFRVSTGELFF
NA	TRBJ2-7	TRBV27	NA	TGTGCCAGCAGTTCACCACGACAGGGAGGCTTCTACGAGCAGTACTTC	CASSSPRQGGFYEQYF
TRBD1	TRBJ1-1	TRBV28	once	TGTGCCAGCAGTCCGGACAGGGTAGTAACTGAAGCTTTCTTT	CASSPDRVVTEAFF
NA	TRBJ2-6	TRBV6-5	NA	TGTGCCAGCAGCACTGCGGGGTTGCGGGTCCTGACTTTC	CASSTAGLRVLTF
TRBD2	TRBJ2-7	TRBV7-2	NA	TGTGCCAGCAGCTCGGGACTAGCGGGGGGGCGTGAGCAGTACTTC	CASSSGLAGGREQYF
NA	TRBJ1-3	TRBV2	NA	TGTGCCAGCAGTACTATGACGGCTAGCTCTGGAAACACCGTATATTTT	CASSTMTASSGNTVYF
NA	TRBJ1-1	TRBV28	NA	TGTGCCAGCAGTTCCTTTGGTAGGAACACTGAAGCTTTCTTT	CASSSFGRNTEAFF
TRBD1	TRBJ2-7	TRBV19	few	TGTGCCAGCGGCCTCACGAACAGGGGCTACGAGCAGTACTTC	CASGLTNRGYEQYF
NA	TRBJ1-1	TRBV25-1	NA	TGTGCCAGCAGTTTAGGCGGCCAACTTGCTTTCTTT	CASSLGGQLAFF
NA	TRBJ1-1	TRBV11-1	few	TGTGCCAGCAGCGAATTAGGGGGGGCAGGGCTGAACACTGAAGCTTTCTTT	CASSELGGAGLNTEAFF
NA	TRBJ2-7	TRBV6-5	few	TGTGCCAGCAGCTCAAGCCAGAGGGTACTCTACGAGCAGTACTTC	CASSSSQRVLYEQYF
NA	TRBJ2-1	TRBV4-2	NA	TGTGCCAGCAGCCAACTATTTAAATTGGGACTTTCCTACAATGAGCAGTTCTTC	CASSQLFKLGLSYNEQFF
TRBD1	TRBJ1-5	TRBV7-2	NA	TGTGCCAGCAGCGATCGACAGGGCGGTCAGCCCCAGCATTTT	CASSDRQGGQPQHF
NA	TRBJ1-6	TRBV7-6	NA	TGTGCCAGCAGCTTAGCAGTTCGGGAGGGTTTTTCTAATTCACCCCTCCACTTT	CASSLAVREGFSNSPLHF
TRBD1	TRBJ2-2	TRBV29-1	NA	TGCAGCGTTGAGCCCCTTTCCTCCGGGACAGCAAGGTCCGGGGAGCTGTTTTTT	CSVEPLSSGTARSGELFF
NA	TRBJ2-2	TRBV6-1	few	TGTGCCAGCAGTGAGGACAATACGAACACCGGGGAGCTGTTTTTT	CASSEDNTNTGELFF
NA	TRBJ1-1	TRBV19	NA	TGTGCCATTACCACCCCCGGGGAGTCGACTGAAGCTTTCTTT	CAITTPGESTEAFF
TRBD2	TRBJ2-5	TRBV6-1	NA	TGTGCCAGCAGTGAGGGGGGGACTGGGGCGGAGACCCAGTACTTC	CASSEGGTGAETQYF
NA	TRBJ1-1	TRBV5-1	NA	TGCGCCAGCAGTGCTACTGACAGACCTACGAGAACTTTCTTT	CASSATDRPTRTFF
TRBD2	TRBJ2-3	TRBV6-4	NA	TGTGCCAGCGGGGGGGAGAGCACAGATACGCAGTATTTT	CASGGESTDTQYF
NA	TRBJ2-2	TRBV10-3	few	TGTGCCATCAGTGAGGGACACACGAACACCGGGGAGCTGTTTTTT	CAISEGHTNTGELFF
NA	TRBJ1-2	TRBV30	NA	TGTGCCTGGAGCGAGACAGGAGGTATCTATGGCTACACCTTC	CAWSETGGIYGYTF
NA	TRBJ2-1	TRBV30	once	TGTGCCTGGAGTGTAGTGCGGGGGCAGTTCTTC	CAWSVVRGQFF
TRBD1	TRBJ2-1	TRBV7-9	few	TGTGCCAGCAGCTCACCGACAGGGTCGGTGGGCTACAATGAGCAGTTCTTC	CASSSPTGSVGYNEQFF